A selection of T cell receptor beta chains follows, all from one sample in a study of blood T cell repertoires in COVID-19. The repertoire was sequenced with immunoSEQ multiplex PCR; TCRdb's copy has only in-frame clones and lacks some. The sample holds about 480,000 clones, about 89% seen once. Sequenced sample: peripheral blood. All receptors come from a woman in her 30s with acute or convalescent COVID-19. Each CDR3 is given with its conserved first and last residue. The D gene is left open where the match is weak. A clone size is listed for some rows: how often the clone was seen (once, few, many), or a class if it is expanded.

j_call,clone_size,d_call,v_call,cdr3_aa,cdr3_nt
TRBJ1-2,-,-,TRBV10-3,CAISERAFDGYTF,TGTGCCATCAGTGAACGAGCTTTCGATGGCTACACCTTC
TRBJ2-1,-,-,TRBV2,CASSEEGRGYSYNEQFF,TGTGCCAGCAGTGAGGAGGGCAGGGGGTATTCCTACAATGAGCAGTTCTTC
TRBJ1-1,once,-,TRBV3-1/TRBV3-2,CASGLSGYTEAFF,TGTGCCAGCGGCCTTAGTGGTTACACTGAAGCTTTCTTT
TRBJ2-7,-,-,TRBV29-1,CSGQRGGSGEQYF,TGCAGCGGCCAACGTGGGGGGTCTGGCGAGCAGTACTTC
TRBJ1-3,-,-,TRBV19,CASSKPQGPSGNTIYF,TGTGCCAGTAGCAAGCCACAGGGCCCCTCTGGAAACACCATATATTTT
TRBJ2-2,-,TRBD2,TRBV6-5,CASLGSGGGPGELFF,TGTGCCAGCTTGGGTTCGGGAGGAGGGCCCGGGGAGCTGTTTTTT
TRBJ1-4,-,TRBD1,TRBV2,CASSDRGYWGEKLFF,TGTGCCAGCAGTGACAGGGGGTATTGGGGAGAAAAACTGTTTTTT
TRBJ2-3,-,TRBD2,TRBV5-4,CASRGGGAGGADTQYF,TGTGCCAGCAGAGGTGGAGGAGCGGGGGGGGCAGATACGCAGTATTTT
TRBJ2-2,-,-,TRBV27,CASSSLGLEELFF,TGTGCCAGCAGTTCCCTGGGACTCGAAGAGCTGTTTTTT
TRBJ2-5,few,-,TRBV7-2,CASSLAARSETQYF,TGTGCCAGCAGCTTAGCGGCCAGATCAGAGACCCAGTACTTC
TRBJ2-3,-,TRBD1,TRBV5-5,CASSNDRADTQYF,TGTGCCAGCAGCAACGACAGGGCTGATACGCAGTATTTT
TRBJ1-4,-,-,TRBV9,CASSAQGGGDEKLFF,TGTGCCAGCAGCGCCCAGGGAGGGGGGGACGAAAAACTGTTTTTT
TRBJ2-1,-,-,TRBV5-5,CASSLNVRFWFF,TGTGCCAGCAGCTTGAACGTCAGGTTTTGGTTCTTC
TRBJ1-2,-,-,TRBV12-3/TRBV12-4,CASSLSARAGYTF,TGTGCCAGCAGTTTATCGGCCAGGGCTGGCTACACCTTC
TRBJ1-6,few,TRBD1,TRBV2,CASSIGQGYNSPLHF,TGTGCCAGCAGTATAGGACAGGGGTATAATTCACCCCTCCACTTT
TRBJ2-5,-,-,TRBV11-2,CASSLVSVRWETQYF,TGTGCCAGCAGCTTAGTCAGCGTCAGATGGGAGACCCAGTACTTC
TRBJ1-4,-,TRBD1,TRBV10-2,CASKSDRADEKLFF,TGCGCCAGCAAATCCGACAGGGCTGATGAAAAACTGTTTTTT
TRBJ2-7,-,TRBD1,TRBV28,CASLRTGDDYEQYF,TGTGCCAGCTTGAGGACAGGGGATGACTACGAGCAGTACTTC
TRBJ1-2,-,TRBD1,TRBV28,CASSGQGHYGYTF,TGTGCCAGCAGTGGACAGGGCCACTATGGCTACACCTTC
TRBJ2-1,-,TRBD2,TRBV30,CAWAKAGVYFF,TGTGCCTGGGCCAAGGCGGGGGTCTATTTCTTC
TRBJ1-2,-,-,TRBV2,CASNLRGSYGYTF,TGTGCCAGCAACCTACGGGGGAGCTATGGCTACACCTTC
TRBJ1-1,few,-,TRBV7-2,CASSFSVTEAFF,TGTGCCAGCAGCTTCTCAGTCACTGAAGCTTTCTTT
TRBJ2-3,-,-,TRBV9,CASSEAGRVGPGSTDTQYF,TGTGCCAGCAGCGAGGCCGGGCGGGTTGGTCCGGGTAGCACAGATACGCAGTATTTT
TRBJ2-5,-,-,TRBV6-2/TRBV6-3,CASSYLNTPGLETQYF,TGTGCCAGCAGTTATTTAAACACACCGGGGTTGGAGACCCAGTACTTC
TRBJ1-6,-,-,TRBV21-1,CASSKGVGRGSPLHF,-
TRBJ2-5,-,-,TRBV7-3,CASSLNRQETQYF,TGTGCCAGCAGCTTAAATCGTCAAGAGACCCAGTACTTC
TRBJ1-2,-,-,TRBV3-1/TRBV3-2,CASSPPSRTNYGYTF,TGTGCCAGCAGCCCACCTTCGCGAACCAACTATGGCTACACCTTC
TRBJ1-3,-,-,TRBV25-1,CASSGAGGLDTIYF,TGTGCCAGCAGTGGGGCCGGGGGTTTGGACACCATATATTTT
TRBJ2-3,-,TRBD1,TRBV19,CAARQGAQLLTGTDTQYF,TGTGCCGCCCGACAGGGGGCGCAGCTTTTGACCGGGACAGATACGCAGTATTTT
TRBJ2-7,-,TRBD2,TRBV4-1,CASSQGPSGGYEQYF,TGCGCCAGCAGCCAAGGTCCTAGCGGGGGATACGAGCAGTACTTC
TRBJ1-2,-,TRBD1,TRBV6-5,CASIRTGGRGGYTF,TGTGCCAGCATTCGGACAGGGGGCAGAGGAGGCTACACCTTC
TRBJ2-7,-,TRBD2,TRBV6-5,CASSYSSSGDYEQYF,TGTGCCAGCAGTTACTCGAGTAGCGGGGACTACGAGCAGTACTTC
TRBJ1-5,few,-,TRBV30,CAWSEEYSNQPQHF,TGTGCCTGGAGCGAGGAGTATAGCAATCAGCCCCAGCATTTT
TRBJ1-6,few,-,TRBV30,CACTRDFYNSPLHF,TGTGCCTGCACCCGGGACTTTTATAATTCACCCCTCCACTTT
TRBJ2-3,-,-,TRBV11-3,CASRDSSTDTQYF,TGTGCCAGCAGGGACAGTAGCACAGATACGCAGTATTTT
TRBJ2-3,-,-,TRBV12-3/TRBV12-4,CASSLWRDTQYF,TGTGCCAGCAGTTTATGGAGAGATACGCAGTATTTT
TRBJ1-3,-,-,TRBV30,CAWALWGSRNTIYF,TGTGCCTGGGCTCTGTGGGGCTCTAGAAACACCATATATTTT
TRBJ1-2,-,-,TRBV6-5,CASSYSRTPDYGYTF,TGTGCCAGCAGTTACTCGAGGACACCAGACTATGGCTACACCTTC
TRBJ1-5,-,-,TRBV12-5,CASGLPGGRQPQHF,TGTGCTAGTGGTTTGCCGGGGGGCCGTCAGCCCCAGCATTTT
TRBJ1-3,-,-,TRBV5-5,CASSLGPRGSSSGNTIYF,TGTGCCAGCAGCTTGGGGCCCAGAGGATCCTCCTCTGGAAACACCATATATTTT
TRBJ1-6,-,-,TRBV19,CASSIPPSGIKDSPLHF,TGTGCCAGTAGTATCCCCCCTTCCGGGATCAAAGATTCACCCCTCCACTTT
TRBJ2-1,-,TRBD2,TRBV15,CATSRDLGGAYNEQFF,TGTGCCACCAGCAGAGATCTCGGGGGGGCCTACAATGAGCAGTTCTTC
TRBJ2-1,few,-,TRBV5-5,CASSLIGETRTEQFF,TGTGCCAGCAGCTTGATTGGGGAGACTAGGACTGAGCAGTTCTTC
TRBJ2-2,-,TRBD2,TRBV9,CASSVASGGAEELFF,TGTGCCAGCAGCGTCGCCAGCGGGGGGGCCGAGGAGCTGTTTTTT
TRBJ2-1,-,TRBD2,TRBV7-3,CASSLMTRGGRNEQFF,TGTGCCAGCAGCTTAATGACGCGGGGGGGCCGAAATGAGCAGTTCTTC
TRBJ1-2,-,-,TRBV29-1,CSVASGRNYGYTF,TGCAGCGTTGCTTCAGGAAGGAACTATGGCTACACCTTC
TRBJ2-5,-,-,TRBV29-1,CSAIPAASETQYF,TGCAGCGCTATCCCAGCGGCCTCAGAGACCCAGTACTTC
TRBJ1-5,few,-,TRBV6-6,CASEKAGGPQPQHF,TGTGCCAGCGAGAAAGCGGGGGGACCTCAGCCCCAGCATTTT
TRBJ1-3,-,TRBD1,TRBV30,CAWGQGKGNTIYF,TGTGCCTGGGGACAGGGCAAGGGAAACACCATATATTTT
TRBJ2-7,-,TRBD1,TRBV20-1,CSASIPGQPYEQYF,TGCAGTGCTAGTATTCCGGGACAGCCCTACGAGCAGTACTTC